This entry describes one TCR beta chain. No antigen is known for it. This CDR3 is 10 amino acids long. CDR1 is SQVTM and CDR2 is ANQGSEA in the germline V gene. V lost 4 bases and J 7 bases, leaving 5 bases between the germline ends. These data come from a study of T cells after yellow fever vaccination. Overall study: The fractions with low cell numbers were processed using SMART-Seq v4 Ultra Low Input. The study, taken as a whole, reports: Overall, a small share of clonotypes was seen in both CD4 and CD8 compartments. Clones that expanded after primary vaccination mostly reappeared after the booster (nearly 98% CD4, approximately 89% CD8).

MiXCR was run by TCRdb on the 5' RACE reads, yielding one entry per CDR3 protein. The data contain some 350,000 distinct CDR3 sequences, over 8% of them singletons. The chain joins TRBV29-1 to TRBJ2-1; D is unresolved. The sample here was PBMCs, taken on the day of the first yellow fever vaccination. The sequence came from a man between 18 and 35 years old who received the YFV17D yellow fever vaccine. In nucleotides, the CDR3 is TGCAGCGTTGTCCAAAATGAGCAGTTCTTC. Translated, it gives CSVVQNEQFF.